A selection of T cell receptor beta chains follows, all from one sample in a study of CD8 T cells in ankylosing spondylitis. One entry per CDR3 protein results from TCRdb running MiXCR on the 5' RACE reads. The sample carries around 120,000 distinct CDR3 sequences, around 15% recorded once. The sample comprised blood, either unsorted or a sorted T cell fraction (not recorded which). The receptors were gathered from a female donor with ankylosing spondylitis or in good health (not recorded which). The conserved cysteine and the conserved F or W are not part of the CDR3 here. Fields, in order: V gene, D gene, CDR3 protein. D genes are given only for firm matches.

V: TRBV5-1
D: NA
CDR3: ASSQNQETQY

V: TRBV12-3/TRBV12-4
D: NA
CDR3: ASSFYTGELF

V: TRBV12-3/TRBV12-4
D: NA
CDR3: ASSLRDGANVLT

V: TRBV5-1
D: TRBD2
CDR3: ASRASGYTDTQY

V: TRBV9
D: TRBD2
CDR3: ASSVTLAGGGSDTQY

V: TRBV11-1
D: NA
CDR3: ASSGWTRDDPANYGYT

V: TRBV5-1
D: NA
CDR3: ASSLGGLGKNIQY

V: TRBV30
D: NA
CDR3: AWRLPYNEQF

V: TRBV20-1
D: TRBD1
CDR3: SALTGSSYNEQF

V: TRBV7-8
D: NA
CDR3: ATPGNTGELF

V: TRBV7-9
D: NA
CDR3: ASSLYRDANTGELF

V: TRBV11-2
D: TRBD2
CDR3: ASIASGGAHEQF

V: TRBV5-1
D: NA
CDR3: AILQRAGETQY

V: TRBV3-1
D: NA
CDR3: ASSPAGGVTDTQY

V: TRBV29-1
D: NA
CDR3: SVVSGPDTQY

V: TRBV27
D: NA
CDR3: ASSLGGKISYNEQF

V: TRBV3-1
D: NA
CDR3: ASSPRGRVTDTQY

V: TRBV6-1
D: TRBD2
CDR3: ASSGLAGRF

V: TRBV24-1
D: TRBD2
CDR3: ATSDTGLAGLQF

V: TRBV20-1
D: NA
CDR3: SARVLAGGHQETQY

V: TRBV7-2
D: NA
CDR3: ASSLDPGTGELF

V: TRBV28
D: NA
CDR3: ASSLGQQAF

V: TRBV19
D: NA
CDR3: ASLVGGLGTGELF

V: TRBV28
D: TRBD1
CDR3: ASSPDRGEIGELF

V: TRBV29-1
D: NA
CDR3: IANPWTGGQNTEAF

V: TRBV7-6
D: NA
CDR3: ASSLPEGETPYNEQF

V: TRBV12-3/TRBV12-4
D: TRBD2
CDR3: ASRGSGTSGSNEQF

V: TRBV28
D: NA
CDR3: ASRPVGGRNQPQH

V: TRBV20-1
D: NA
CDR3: SARDRRDNEQF

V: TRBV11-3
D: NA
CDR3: ASSLARGHEQY

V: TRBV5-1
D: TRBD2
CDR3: ASSWGALAGGLNEQF

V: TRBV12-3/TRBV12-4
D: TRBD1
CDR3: ASSSTGEGYGYT

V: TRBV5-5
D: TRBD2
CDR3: ASSRAGTSGRAGNIQY

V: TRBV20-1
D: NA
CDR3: SASGDLAGGTDTQY

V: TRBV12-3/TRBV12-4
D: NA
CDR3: ASSLGGADNTGELF

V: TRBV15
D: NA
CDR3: VTSRDGIAGNEQF

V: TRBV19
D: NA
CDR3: ASTYRQGPDQPQH

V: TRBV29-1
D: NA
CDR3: SGAGDYEQY